These 13 T cell receptor beta chains share one sample of origin, sequenced in a study of patients and donors after allogeneic stem cell transplantation. Via MiXCR, TCRdb re-called the RT-PCR reads, giving one row per CDR3 protein. The sample carries about 410,000 distinct CDR3 sequences, around 16% recorded once. Sequenced sample: blood, either unsorted or a sorted T cell fraction (not recorded which). The receptor set was obtained from a human donor who was either an allogeneic HSCT recipient or a stem cell or donor lymphocyte infusion donor (not recorded which). It is not recorded whose cells these are; they may come from a transplant donor.

This clonotype was observed many times. The CDR3 sequence: CASSVGEPTNYGYTF. CDR3 bases: TGCGCCAGCAGCGTCGGGGAGCCGACTAACTATGGCTACACCTTC. The chain links TRBV5-1 to TRBJ1-2; D unresolved. Looked up from germline, CDR1 is SGHRS and CDR2 is YFSETQ. Deletions cut 4 bases from V and 0 bases from J, with 13 bases between. The CDR3 is 15 amino acids.

This clonotype was seen a few times. The gene calls are TRBV29-1 and TRBJ1-2; D is unresolved. The CDR3 is made up of 10 amino acids. V dropped 5 bases and J dropped 8 bases, with 9 bases sitting between them. Per the germline V gene, CDR1 is SQVTM and CDR2 is ANQGSEA. The CDR3 here is CSVSEMGYTF. The CDR3 nucleotides are TGCAGCGTTTCTGAGATGGGCTACACCTTC.

The CDR3 loop is CSARNGTSWYNEQFF. As DNA, the CDR3 is TGCAGTGCCCGGAATGGGACTAGCTGGTACAATGAGCAGTTCTTC. The chain combines TRBV20-1 with TRBJ2-1; 9 bases are a match to TRBD2. The CDR3 contains 15 residues. Looked up from germline, CDR1 is DFQATT and CDR2 is SNEGSKA (reference sequence). With V trimmed by 6 bases and J by 4 bases, 10 bases remained unmatched.

Only a few counts were recorded for this clonotype. This chain connects TRBV7-9 to TRBJ2-1; 9 bases align to TRBD2. The CDR3 has 16 amino acids. CDR1 and CDR2 (germline): SEHNR, FQNEAQ (reference sequence). Trimming took 8 bases from V and 6 from J; bases not matched to a gene: 14. The CDR3 DNA sequence: TGTGCCAGCTATCAGCCCATAGCGGGAGACAGCAATGAGCAGTTCTTC. It encodes CASYQPIAGDSNEQFF.

In this sample, this clonotype turned up a few times. This sequence joins TRBV24-1 and TRBJ2-7, with D perhaps matching TRBD2 (5 bases). This CDR3 has 11 residues. V lost 3 bases and J lost 10, with 9 bases in between. Germline loops: CDR1 KGHDR, CDR2 SFDVKD. The CDR3 here is CATSDTRRQYF. The CDR3 DNA is TGTGCCACCAGTGATACTAGAAGACAGTACTTC.

This clonotype showed up many times. This chain connects TRBV12-3 or TRBV12-4 to TRBJ1-1, with TRBD1 matching over 11 bases. CDR3 size: 16 residues. Trimming cost V 6 bases and J 5 bases; bases outside gene matches: 11. Here the CDR3 reads CASSLPGTGGRTEAFF. For the CDR3, the DNA is TGTGCCAGCAGCTTACCAGGGACAGGGGGACGGACTGAAGCTTTCTTT.

The chain carries TRBV12-3 or TRBV12-4 and TRBJ2-3; 9 positions match TRBD2. This CDR3 comprises 15 residues. Germline trimming cut 3 bases from V and 6 bases from J; bases unmatched to any gene: 7. The CDR3: CASSLASGMSDTQYF. The CDR3 bases are TGTGCCAGCAGTTTGGCTAGCGGGATGTCGGATACGCAGTATTTT.

This chain joins TRBV11-2 and TRBJ2-2; 7 nucleotides match TRBD1. This CDR3 contains 17 residues. The ends lost 5 bases at V and 1 base at J; junction bases unmatched: 10. Germline V CDR1 and CDR2: SGHAT, FQNNGV. In DNA form, the CDR3 reads TGTGCCAGCAGCCTAAAGTGGCAGGGGGTGAACACCGGGGAGCTGTTTTTT. Translation gives CASSLKWQGVNTGELFF.

This clonotype occurred many times. The V and J genes are TRBV12-3 or TRBV12-4 and TRBJ1-3; no definite D call. The CDR3 totals 15 residues. V was shortened by 2 bases and J by 0 bases, with 8 bases between the two germline ends. The CDR3 reads CASSLSASSGNTIYF. CDR3 DNA sequence: TGTGCCAGCAGTTTATCGGCGAGCTCTGGAAACACCATATATTTT.

In this sample, this clonotype turned up a few times. The V and J genes are TRBV5-4 and TRBJ1-1, with 8 bases matching TRBD1. J was trimmed by 1 base and V by 2 bases; bases with no gene match: 4. The CDR3 has 15 residues. Germline loops: CDR1 SGHNT, CDR2 YYREEE (reference sequence). The CDR3 nucleotides read TGTGCCAGCAGCTTCCCGGACAGGGAGAACACTGAAGCTTTCTTT. Its translation: CASSFPDRENTEAFF.

The gene calls are TRBV6-5 and TRBJ2-7; maybe TRBD1 (6 bases). This CDR3 spans 14 amino acids. Trimming took 2 bases from V and 8 from J, leaving 16 bases between them. Germline CDR1 and CDR2: MNHEY and SVGAGI. CDR3 bases: TGTGCCAGCAGTTACGGTGGGAACAGGGCGCAGCAGTACTTC. Its protein product is CASSYGGNRAQQYF.

This sequence joins TRBV11-1 and TRBJ1-5; TRBD1 aligns across 7 bases. Germline loops: CDR1 SGHAT, CDR2 FQDESV (reference sequence). The CDR3 runs to 18 residues. With V trimmed by 1 base and J by 6 bases, 15 bases remained unmatched. CDR3 sequence (DNA): TGTGCCAGCAGCTTAGAATTGCGGGGAGGGGGCATGGGTCAGCCCCAGCATTTT. This codes for CASSLELRGGGMGQPQHF.

The chain uses TRBV15 and TRBJ1-4; D is ambiguous. Germline CDR1 is LNHNV and CDR2 is YYDKDF (reference sequence). V was trimmed by 0 bases and J by 0 bases, leaving 11 bases between them. CDR3 length: 17 amino acids. The CDR3 reads CATSRDERGSTNEKLFF. The CDR3 DNA follows: TGTGCCACCAGCAGAGATGAACGGGGTTCAACTAATGAAAAACTGTTTTTT.